This paragraph covers one T cell receptor (beta chain) sequence. Its antigen remains unidentified. These data belong to a study of shared clonotypes between healthy human individuals. Overall study: Donors had three CD4 naive, three CD4 memory, two CD8 naive and one CD8 memory plate apiece.

CDR3 length: 12 residues. Germline-derived CDR1 and CDR2 are SNHLY and FYNNEI. The V and J ends lost 10 bases and 3 bases respectively, with 13 bases between them. The naive CD8 population came from CD45RO-negative cells selected for CCR7, without terminally differentiated effector memory CD45RA+ cells. Generated by immunoSEQ multiplex PCR, the TCRdb table keeps only in-frame clones and is missing some. The sample holds about 2 million clones, roughly 95% seen once. Study-level results: Tissue TCR repertoires likely differ from these blood-only repertoires. Memory subsets generally showed lower estimated richness than naive subsets.

This clonotype was obtained from a man between 18 and 29 years old in good health. Sequenced sample: naive CD8+ T cells sorted from blood. The chain is built from TRBV2 and TRBJ2-7, with a weak D call TRBD1 (5 bases). In DNA form, the CDR3 reads TGTGCCATCACGACAGAACACTACGAGCAGTACTTC. Amino acid sequence: CAITTEHYEQYF. The whole variable domain, filled in from reference TRBV2 and TRBJ2-7, reads EPEVTQTPSHQVTQMGQEVILRCVPISNHLYFYWYRQILGQKVEFLVSFYNNEISEKSEIFDDQFSVERPDGSNFTLKIRSTKLEDSAMYFCAITTEHYEQYFGPGTRLTVT.